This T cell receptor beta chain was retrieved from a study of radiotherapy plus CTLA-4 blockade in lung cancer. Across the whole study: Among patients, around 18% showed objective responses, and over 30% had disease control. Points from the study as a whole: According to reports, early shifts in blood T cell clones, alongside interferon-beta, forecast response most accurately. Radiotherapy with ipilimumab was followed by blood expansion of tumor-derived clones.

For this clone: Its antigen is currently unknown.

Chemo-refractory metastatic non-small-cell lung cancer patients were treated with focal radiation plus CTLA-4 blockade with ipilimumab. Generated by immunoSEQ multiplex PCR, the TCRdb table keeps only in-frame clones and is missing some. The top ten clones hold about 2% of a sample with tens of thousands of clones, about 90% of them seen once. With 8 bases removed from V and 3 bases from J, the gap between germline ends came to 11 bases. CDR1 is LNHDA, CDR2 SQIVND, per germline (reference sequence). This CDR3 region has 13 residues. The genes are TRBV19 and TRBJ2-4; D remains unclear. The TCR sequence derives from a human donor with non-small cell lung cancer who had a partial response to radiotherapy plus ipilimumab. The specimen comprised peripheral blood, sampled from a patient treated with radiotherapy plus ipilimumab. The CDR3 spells CASRHKNKNIQYF. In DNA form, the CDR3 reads TGTGCCAGTCGCCACAAAAACAAAAACATTCAGTACTTC.